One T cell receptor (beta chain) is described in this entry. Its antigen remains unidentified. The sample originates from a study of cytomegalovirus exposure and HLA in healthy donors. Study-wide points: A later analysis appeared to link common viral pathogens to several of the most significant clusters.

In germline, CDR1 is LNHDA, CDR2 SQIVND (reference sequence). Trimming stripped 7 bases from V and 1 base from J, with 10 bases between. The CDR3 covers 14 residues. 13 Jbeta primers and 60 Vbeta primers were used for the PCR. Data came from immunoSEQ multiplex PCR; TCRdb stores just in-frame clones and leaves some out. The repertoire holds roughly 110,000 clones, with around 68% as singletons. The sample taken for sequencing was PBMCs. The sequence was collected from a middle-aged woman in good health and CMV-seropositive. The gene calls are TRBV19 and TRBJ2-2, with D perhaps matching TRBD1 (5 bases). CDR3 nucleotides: TGTGCCAGTACCCAAACAGGGAACACCGGGGAGCTGTTTTTT. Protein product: CASTQTGNTGELFF. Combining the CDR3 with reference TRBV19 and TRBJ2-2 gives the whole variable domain DGGITQSPKYLFRKEGQNVTLSCEQNLNHDAMYWYRQDPGQGLRLIYYSQIVNDFQKGDIAEGYSVSREKKESFPLTVTSAQKNPTAFYLCASTQTGNTGELFFGEGSRLTVL.